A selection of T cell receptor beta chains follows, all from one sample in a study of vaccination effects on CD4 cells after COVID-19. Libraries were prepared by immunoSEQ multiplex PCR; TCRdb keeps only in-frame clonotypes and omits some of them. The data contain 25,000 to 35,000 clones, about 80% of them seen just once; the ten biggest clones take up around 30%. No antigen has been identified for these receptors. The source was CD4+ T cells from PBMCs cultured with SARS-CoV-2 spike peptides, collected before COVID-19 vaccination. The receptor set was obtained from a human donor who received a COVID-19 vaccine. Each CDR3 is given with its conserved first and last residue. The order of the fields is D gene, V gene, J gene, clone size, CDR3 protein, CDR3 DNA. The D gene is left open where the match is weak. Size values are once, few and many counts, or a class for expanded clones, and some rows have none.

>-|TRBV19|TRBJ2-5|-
CASSLSGSGKTQYF
TGTGCCAGTAGTCTGTCGGGGTCGGGGAAGACCCAGTACTTC
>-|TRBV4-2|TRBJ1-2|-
CASSQDFPLNYGYTF
TGTGCCAGCAGCCAAGATTTTCCACTCAACTATGGCTACACCTTC
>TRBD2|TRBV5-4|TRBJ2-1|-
CASSPRATSGNNEQFF
TGTGCCAGCAGCCCGCGGGCGACTAGCGGTAACAATGAGCAGTTCTTC
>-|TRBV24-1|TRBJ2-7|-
CATSDSHEQYF
TGTGCCACCAGTGATTCCCACGAGCAGTACTTC
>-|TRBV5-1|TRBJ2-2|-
CASSLAVRVTNTGELFF
TGCGCCAGCAGCTTGGCCGTACGTGTTACGAACACCGGGGAGCTGTTTTTT
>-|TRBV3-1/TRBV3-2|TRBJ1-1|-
CASSQGRTAPTEAFF
TGTGCCAGCAGCCAAGGACGGACCGCTCCCACTGAAGCTTTCTTT
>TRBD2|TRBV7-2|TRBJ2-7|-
CASSLALSGATSYEQYF
TGTGCCAGCAGCTTAGCGCTTAGCGGGGCGACATCCTACGAGCAGTACTTC
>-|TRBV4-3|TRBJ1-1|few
CAAGSNTEAFF
TGCGCTGCCGGCAGTAACACTGAAGCTTTCTTT
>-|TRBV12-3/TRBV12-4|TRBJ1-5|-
CASSPAGGQPQHF
TGTGCCAGCAGCCCCGCAGGAGGTCAGCCCCAGCATTTT
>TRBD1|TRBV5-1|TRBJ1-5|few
CASSWGTGELNQPQHF
TGCGCCAGCAGCTGGGGGACAGGGGAACTCAATCAGCCCCAGCATTTT
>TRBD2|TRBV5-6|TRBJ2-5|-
CASSPLAGGRETQYF
TGTGCCAGCAGCCCTTTAGCGGGGGGGCGTGAGACCCAGTACTTC
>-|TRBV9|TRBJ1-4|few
CASSVSGSDYEKLFF
TGTGCCAGCAGCGTATCGGGGTCGGATTATGAAAAACTGTTTTTT
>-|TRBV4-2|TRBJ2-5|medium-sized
CASSQEGGETQYF
TGTGCCAGCAGCCAAGAGGGAGGCGAGACCCAGTACTTC
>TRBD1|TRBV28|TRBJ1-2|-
CASSRTGGYYGYTF
TGTGCCAGCAGTCGGACAGGGGGCTACTATGGCTACACCTTC
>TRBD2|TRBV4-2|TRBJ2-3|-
CASSHVAGRGPDTQYF
TGTGCCAGCAGCCACGTAGCGGGACGTGGCCCAGATACGCAGTATTTT
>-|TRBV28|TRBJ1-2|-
CASSLSGGRMRGYTF
TGTGCCAGCAGTTTATCGGGGGGGCGAATGAGGGGCTACACCTTC
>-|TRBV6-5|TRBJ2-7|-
CASRKQGYEQYF
TGTGCCAGCAGGAAACAGGGTTACGAGCAGTACTTC
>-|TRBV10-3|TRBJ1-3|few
CAISDVAFGNTIYF
TGTGCCATCAGCGATGTGGCTTTTGGAAACACCATATATTTT
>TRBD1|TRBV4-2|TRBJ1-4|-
CASSQQDRGREKLFF
TGTGCCAGCAGCCAGCAGGACAGGGGGCGTGAAAAACTGTTTTTT